These 20 T cell receptor beta chains were sequenced from one sample in a study of control samples from healthy donors and cancer patients. This table comes from immunoSEQ multiplex PCR, and its TCRdb copy is limited to in-frame clones, with some not included. The data hold around 130,000 clones, with roughly 88% observed a single time. Sequencing was performed on blood. These receptors came from a man aged 45-65 years in good health.

This clone was seen repeatedly, ten times or more. The genes are TRBV27 and TRBJ1-1, with 9 bases lining up with TRBD1. CDR1 is MNHEY and CDR2 is SMNVEV in the germline V gene (reference sequence). Trimming removed 3 bases from V and 9 bases from J; junction bases left unmatched: 5. This CDR3 is 13 amino acids long. The CDR3 DNA sequence: TGTGCCAGCAGTTTTGGACAGGGGCTACAAGCTTTCTTT. Translation gives CASSFGQGLQAFF.

The CDR3 is CASSHRTGGADTQYF. The CDR3 coding sequence is TGCGCCAGCAGCCACCGGACAGGGGGGGCTGATACGCAGTATTTT. V usage is TRBV4-1 and J usage is TRBJ2-3; 10 bases align to TRBD1. Germline lookup yields CDR1 MGHRA and CDR2 YSYEKL. The CDR3 loop spans 15 amino acids. Trimming removed 3 bases from V and 6 bases from J; junction bases left unmatched: 6.

V gene TRBV2 combines with J gene TRBJ1-2, with D hard to call. The CDR3 has 12 residues. Germline assignment: CDR1 SNHLY and CDR2 FYNNEI. Between the trimmed V and J ends, which lost 9 bases and 5 bases, there was a span of 13 bases. CDR3 region: CARKGFRYGYTF. In DNA form, the CDR3 reads TGTGCCAGGAAGGGCTTTAGGTATGGCTACACCTTC.

The chain uses TRBV28 and TRBJ1-2, with D maybe TRBD1 (6 bases). Deletions cut 4 bases from V and 2 bases from J, with 14 bases between. CDR3 size: 15 residues. Germline V gene lookup returns CDR1 MDHEN and CDR2 SYDVKM. The CDR3 region is CASSYNTGMNYGYTF. CDR3 sequence (DNA): TGTGCCAGCAGTTATAACACAGGGATGAACTATGGCTACACCTTC.

The J gene is TRBJ1-1, the V gene TRBV25-1; D unresolved. The CDR3 length is 12 residues. V gave up 3 bases and J gave up 1 base, with 3 bases separating them. Germline V gene lookup returns CDR1 MGHDK and CDR2 SYGVNS. The CDR3 region is CASSEQNTEAFF. The CDR3 coding sequence is TGTGCCAGCAGTGAGCAGAACACTGAAGCTTTCTTT.

The chain employs TRBV30 and TRBJ2-7, with D hard to call. There are 14 residues in the CDR3. Trimming left V 0 bases short and J 2 bases short, with 11 bases between. Germline V CDR1 and CDR2: GTSNPN, SVGIG (reference sequence). The CDR3 DNA sequence: TGTGCCTGGAGTGTACTTAACGTCGCCTACGAGCAGTACTTC. Its protein is CAWSVLNVAYEQYF.

This chain links TRBV18 with TRBJ2-5, with TRBD1 matching over 9 bases. There are 16 residues in the CDR3. Germline lookup yields CDR1 KGHSH and CDR2 LQKENI. After removal of 3 bases from V and 2 bases from J, the junction contained 7 bases not matched to a gene. In DNA, the CDR3 is TGTGCCAGCTCACCGGGGACAGGGAACTTACAAGAGACCCAGTACTTC. Amino acids: CASSPGTGNLQETQYF.

The gene calls are TRBV7-6 and TRBJ2-2; the match to TRBD1 covers 12 bases. After removal of 5 bases from V and 6 bases from J, the junction contained 4 bases not matched to a gene. Germline V gene lookup returns CDR1 SGHVS and CDR2 FNYEAQ. The CDR3 runs to 15 residues. The CDR3 region has the DNA TGTGCCAGCAGCCCCGGGACAGGGGGCTCCGGGGAGCTGTTTTTT. It encodes CASSPGTGGSGELFF.

This chain joins TRBV7-8 and TRBJ2-1, with 8 bases that match TRBD1. After removal of 2 bases from V and 5 bases from J, the junction contained 2 bases not matched to a gene. The CDR3 sequence is 14 residues long. From germline, CDR1 is SGHVS and CDR2 FQNEAQ. CDR3 region: CASSLKTGDNEQFF. The CDR3 DNA reads TGTGCCAGCAGCTTAAAGACAGGGGACAATGAGCAGTTCTTC.

CDR3 loop: CASSQTGTRNQPQHF. The CDR3 DNA reads TGTGCCAGCAGCCAAACCGGGACACGAAATCAGCCCCAGCATTTT. This chain uses TRBV5-5 with TRBJ1-5; tentative D call: TRBD1 (6 bases). The CDR3 covers 15 residues. Trimming cost V 4 bases and J 4 bases, with 15 bases left between them. CDR1 is SGHKS and CDR2 is YYEKEE in the germline V gene (reference sequence).

This clone was picked up a small number of times. Here the CDR3 reads CASSLGAGPSYEQYF. CDR3 in DNA: TGTGCCAGCAGCTTAGGGGCAGGGCCCTCCTACGAGCAGTACTTC. The rearrangement links TRBV11-2 to TRBJ2-7; tentative D call: TRBD1 (5 bases). Looked up from germline, CDR1 is SGHAT and CDR2 is FQNNGV. This CDR3 is built from 15 residues. V dropped 1 base and J dropped 0 bases, with 10 bases sitting between them.

The gene calls are TRBV9 and TRBJ2-5; D is possibly TRBD1 or TRBD2 (7 bases each). CDR3 length: 15 amino acids. Deletions cut 4 bases from V and 5 bases from J, with 18 bases between. The germline V gene encodes CDR1 SGDLS and CDR2 YYNGEE. The CDR3 spells CASSPGGRVRETQYF. CDR3 nucleotides: TGTGCCAGCAGCCCAGGGGGGAGGGTTCGGGAGACCCAGTACTTC.

The chain recombines TRBV28 with TRBJ2-2; either TRBD1 or TRBD2 may supply D (6 bases each). There are 15 residues in the CDR3. The germline V gene has CDR1 MDHEN and CDR2 SYDVKM. V shed 2 bases and J shed 4 bases, with 11 bases lying between them. CDR3 coding DNA: TGTGCCAGCAGTTTAGTAGGGGGGACCACCGGGGAGCTGTTTTTT. Its translation: CASSLVGGTTGELFF.

The chain links TRBV15 to TRBJ2-7, with 8 bases lining up with TRBD1. This CDR3 comprises 14 residues. The V segment lost 0 bases and the J segment 9 bases; nucleotides outside the gene matches: 7. Looked up from germline, CDR1 is LNHNV and CDR2 is YYDKDF (reference sequence). The CDR3 here is CATSRDRTGIGQYF. CDR3 in DNA: TGTGCCACCAGCAGAGATAGGACAGGGATCGGGCAGTACTTC.

The rearrangement links TRBV2 to TRBJ1-1; maybe TRBD1 (5 bases). The CDR3 is 14 residues long. Deletions cut 5 bases from V and 0 bases from J, with 10 bases between. CDR1 SNHLY and CDR2 FYNNEI come from the germline V gene. CDR3 sequence reads: CASSLTDLNTEAFF. The CDR3 nucleotides read TGTGCCAGCAGTCTGACAGATTTGAACACTGAAGCTTTCTTT.

The chain has TRBV24-1 and TRBJ2-1; TRBD2 matches 11 bases. The junction had 8 bases not matched to a gene; V was cut back by 4 bases and J by 4 bases. Germline V gene data show CDR1 as KGHDR and CDR2 as SFDVKD. The CDR3 contains 17 residues. CDR3 region: CATSEHSSGGSYNEQFF. The CDR3 DNA is TGTGCCACCAGTGAGCACTCTAGCGGGGGGTCTTACAATGAGCAGTTCTTC.

The chain is built from TRBV18 and TRBJ1-5, with D maybe TRBD1 (6 bases). The germline gives CDR1 KGHSH, CDR2 LQKENI. The V and J ends lost 2 bases and 7 bases respectively, with 12 bases between them. This CDR3 is 14 amino acids long. This CDR3 reads CASSPRGGEQPQHF. The CDR3 bases are TGTGCCAGCTCACCAAGGGGGGGGGAACAGCCCCAGCATTTT.

This clone is a singleton in its sample. This sequence joins TRBV18 and TRBJ2-3; D remains ambiguous. V was pared by 11 bases and J by 1 base, with 10 bases between. The CDR3 is 12 residues long. From germline, CDR1 is KGHSH and CDR2 LQKENI. The CDR3 region has the DNA TGTGCCTCTGCCCCGGGCACAGATACGCAGTATTTT. It is translated as CASAPGTDTQYF. The complete variable domain, with remaining parts taken from reference TRBV18 and TRBJ2-3, reads NAGVMQNPRHLVRRRGQEARLRCSPMKGHSHVYWYRQLPEEGLKFMVYLQKENIIDESGMPKERFSAEFPKEGPSILRIQQVVRGDSAAYFCASAPGTDTQYFGPGTRLTVL.

The V gene is TRBV7-7, the J gene TRBJ2-3; D possibly corresponds to TRBD2 (5 bases). The CDR3 consists of 15 residues. Germline CDR1 is SSHAT and CDR2 is FNYEAQ (reference sequence). V lost 1 base and J lost 2, with 10 bases in between. CDR3 DNA sequence: TGTGCCAGCAGCTTAGGGGGAGCCGACACAGATACGCAGTATTTT. Translated: CASSLGGADTDTQYF.

CDR3 loop: CASSVAGRVNTIYF. CDR3 nucleotide sequence: TGTGCCAGCAGCGTAGCTGGCAGGGTAAACACCATATATTTT. The rearrangement links TRBV9 to TRBJ1-3; perhaps TRBD1 as D (5 bases). Trimming stripped 0 bases from V and 6 bases from J, with 10 bases between. Germline-derived CDR1 and CDR2 are SGDLS and YYNGEE. The CDR3 covers 14 residues.